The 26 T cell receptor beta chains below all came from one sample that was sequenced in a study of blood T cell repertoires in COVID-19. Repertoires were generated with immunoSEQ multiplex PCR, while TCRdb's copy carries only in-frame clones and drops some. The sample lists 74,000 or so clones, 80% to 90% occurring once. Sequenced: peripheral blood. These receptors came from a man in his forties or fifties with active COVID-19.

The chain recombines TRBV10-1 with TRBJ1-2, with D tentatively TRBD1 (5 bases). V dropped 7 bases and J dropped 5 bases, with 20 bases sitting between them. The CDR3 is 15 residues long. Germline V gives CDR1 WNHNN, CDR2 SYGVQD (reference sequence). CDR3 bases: TGCGCCAGCATTATGGACACGTGCCTTCTTTATGGCTACACCTTC. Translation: CASIMDTCLLYGYTF.

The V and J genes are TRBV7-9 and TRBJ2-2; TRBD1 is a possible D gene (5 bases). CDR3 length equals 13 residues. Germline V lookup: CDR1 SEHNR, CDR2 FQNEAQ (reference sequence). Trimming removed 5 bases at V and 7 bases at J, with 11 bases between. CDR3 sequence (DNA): TGTGCCAGCAGCCAGGCAGGGAACGGGGAGCTGTTTTTT. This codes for CASSQAGNGELFF. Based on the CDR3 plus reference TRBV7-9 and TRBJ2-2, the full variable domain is DTGVSQNPRHKITKRGQNVTFRCDPISEHNRLYWYRQTLGQGPEFLTYFQNEAQLEKSRLLSDRFSAERPKGSFSTLEIQRTEQGDSAMYLCASSQAGNGELFFGEGSRLTVL.

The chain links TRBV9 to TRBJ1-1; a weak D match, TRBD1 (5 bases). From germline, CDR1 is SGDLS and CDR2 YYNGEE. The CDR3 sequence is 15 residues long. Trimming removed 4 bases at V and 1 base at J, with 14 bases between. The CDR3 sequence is CASSPSSGANTEAFF. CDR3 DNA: TGTGCCAGCAGCCCTTCTTCTGGGGCGAACACTGAAGCTTTCTTT.

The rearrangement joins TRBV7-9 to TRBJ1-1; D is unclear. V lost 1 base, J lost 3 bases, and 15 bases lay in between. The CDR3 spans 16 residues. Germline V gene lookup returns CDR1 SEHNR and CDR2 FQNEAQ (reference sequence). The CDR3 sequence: CASSLGRHTPDTEAFF. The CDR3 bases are TGTGCCAGCAGCTTAGGAAGACACACCCCCGACACTGAAGCTTTCTTT.

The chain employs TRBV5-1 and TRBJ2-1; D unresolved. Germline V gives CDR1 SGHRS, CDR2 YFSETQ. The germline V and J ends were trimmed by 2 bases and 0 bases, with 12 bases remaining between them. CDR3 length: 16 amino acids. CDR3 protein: CASSLKQPSSYNEQFF. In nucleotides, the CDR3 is TGCGCCAGCAGCTTAAAACAGCCGAGCTCCTACAATGAGCAGTTCTTC.

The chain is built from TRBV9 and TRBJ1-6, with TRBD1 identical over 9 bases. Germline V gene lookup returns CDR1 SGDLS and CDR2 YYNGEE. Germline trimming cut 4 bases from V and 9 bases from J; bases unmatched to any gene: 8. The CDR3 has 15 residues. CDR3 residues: CASSPRTGAGSPLHF. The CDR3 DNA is TGTGCCAGCAGCCCGCGGACAGGGGCAGGTTCACCCCTCCACTTT.

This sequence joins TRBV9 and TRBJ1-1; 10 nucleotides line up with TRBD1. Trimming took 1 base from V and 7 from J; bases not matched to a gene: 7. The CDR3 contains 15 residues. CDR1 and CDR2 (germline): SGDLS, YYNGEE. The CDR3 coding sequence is TGTGCCAGCAGCGTATCGACAGGGGGCCGGGATGAAGCTTTCTTT. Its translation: CASSVSTGGRDEAFF.

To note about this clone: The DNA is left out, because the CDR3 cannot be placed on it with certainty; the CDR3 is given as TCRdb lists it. CDR3 sequence reads: CASSSSTGGMNTEAFF. J is TRBJ1-1 and V is TRBV6-6; the table's D call, TRBD1, was not checked against the DNA. The CDR3 numbers 16 amino acids, ends counted. Germline assignment: CDR1 MNHNY and CDR2 SVGAGI (reference sequence).

The CDR3 is CASSQRVEGSYEQYF. CDR3 nucleotides: TGCGCCAGCAGCCAAAGAGTTGAGGGAAGCTACGAGCAGTACTTC. The V gene is TRBV4-1, the J gene TRBJ2-7; D perhaps matches TRBD2 (5 bases). The germline CDR1 and CDR2 sequences are MGHRA and YSYEKL. V gave up 2 bases and J gave up 3 bases, with 14 bases separating them. The CDR3 has 15 amino acids.

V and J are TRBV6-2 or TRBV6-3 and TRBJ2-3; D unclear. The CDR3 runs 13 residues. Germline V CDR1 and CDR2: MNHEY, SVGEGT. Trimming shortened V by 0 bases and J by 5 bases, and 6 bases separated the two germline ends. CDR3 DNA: TGTGCCAGCAGTTACTCGAAACAAGATACGCAGTATTTT. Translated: CASSYSKQDTQYF.

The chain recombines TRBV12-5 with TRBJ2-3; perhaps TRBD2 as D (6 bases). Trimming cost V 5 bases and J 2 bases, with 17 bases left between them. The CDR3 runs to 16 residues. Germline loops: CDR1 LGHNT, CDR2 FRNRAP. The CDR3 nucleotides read TGTGCTAGTGGTCCTGGGGTAGCGGCAACCACAGATACGCAGTATTTT. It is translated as CASGPGVAATTDTQYF.

CDR3 in amino acids: CASSLPLRSQPQHF. The CDR3 DNA is TGTGCCAGCAGTTTACCCTTAAGGAGTCAGCCCCAGCATTTT. The rearrangement joins TRBV28 to TRBJ1-5; no definite D call. The CDR3 is 14 amino acids. The V and J ends lost 2 bases and 6 bases respectively, with 11 bases between them. The V gene's germline CDR1 is MDHEN and CDR2 SYDVKM. Full variable domain (remainder filled in from reference TRBV28 and TRBJ1-5): DVKVTQSSRYLVKRTGEKVFLECVQDMDHENMFWYRQDPGLGLRLIYFSYDVKMKEKGDIPEGYSVSREKKERFSLILESASTNQTSMYLCASSLPLRSQPQHFGDGTRLSIL.

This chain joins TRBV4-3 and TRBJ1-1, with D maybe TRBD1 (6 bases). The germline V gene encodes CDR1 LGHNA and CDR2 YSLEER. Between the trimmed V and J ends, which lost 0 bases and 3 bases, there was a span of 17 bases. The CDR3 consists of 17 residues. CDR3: CASSQDWKGGLYTEAFF. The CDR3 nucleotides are TGCGCCAGCAGCCAAGATTGGAAAGGGGGATTGTACACTGAAGCTTTCTTT.

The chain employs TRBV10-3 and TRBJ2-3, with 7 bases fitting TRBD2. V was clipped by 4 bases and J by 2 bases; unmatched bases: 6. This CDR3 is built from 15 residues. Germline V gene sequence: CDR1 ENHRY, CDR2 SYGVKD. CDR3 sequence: CAISALGRLTDTQYF. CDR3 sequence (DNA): TGTGCCATCAGTGCGCTCGGGAGGCTCACAGATACGCAGTATTTT.

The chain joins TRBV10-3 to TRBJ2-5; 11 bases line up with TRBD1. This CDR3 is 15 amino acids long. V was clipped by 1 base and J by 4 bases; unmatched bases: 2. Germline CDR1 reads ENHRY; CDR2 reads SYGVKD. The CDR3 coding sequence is TGTGCCATCAGTGAGTTTGGACAGGGGGCAGAGACCCAGTACTTC. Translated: CAISEFGQGAETQYF.

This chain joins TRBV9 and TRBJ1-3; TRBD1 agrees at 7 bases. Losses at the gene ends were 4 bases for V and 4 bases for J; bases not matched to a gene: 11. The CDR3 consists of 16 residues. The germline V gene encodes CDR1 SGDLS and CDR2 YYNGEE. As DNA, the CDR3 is TGTGCCAGCAGCTCATCGACAGGGCGGGCGGGAAACACCATATATTTT. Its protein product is CASSSSTGRAGNTIYF.

CDR3 loop: CASSIRGGEAFF. The CDR3, as DNA: TGTGCCAGTAGTATTAGAGGGGGTGAAGCTTTCTTT. This chain joins TRBV19 and TRBJ1-1; D is possibly TRBD1 (6 bases). V was shortened by 3 bases and J by 7 bases, with 9 bases between the two germline ends. The CDR3 is 12 amino acids. Per the germline V gene, CDR1 is LNHDA and CDR2 is SQIVND (reference sequence).

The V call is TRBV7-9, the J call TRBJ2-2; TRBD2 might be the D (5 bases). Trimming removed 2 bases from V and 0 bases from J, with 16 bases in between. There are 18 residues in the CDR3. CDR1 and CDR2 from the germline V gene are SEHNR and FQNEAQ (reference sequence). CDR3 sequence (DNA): TGTGCCAGCAGCTTAAAGGGCGGGCCGGGATCGAACACCGGGGAGCTGTTTTTT. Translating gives CASSLKGGPGSNTGELFF.

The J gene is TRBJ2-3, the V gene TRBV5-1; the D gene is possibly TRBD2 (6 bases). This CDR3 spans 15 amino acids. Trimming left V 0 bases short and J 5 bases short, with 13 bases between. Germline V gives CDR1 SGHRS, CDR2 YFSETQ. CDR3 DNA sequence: TGCGCCAGCAGCTTGGAGGCGGGGCAGGTAGATACGCAGTATTTT. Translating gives CASSLEAGQVDTQYF.

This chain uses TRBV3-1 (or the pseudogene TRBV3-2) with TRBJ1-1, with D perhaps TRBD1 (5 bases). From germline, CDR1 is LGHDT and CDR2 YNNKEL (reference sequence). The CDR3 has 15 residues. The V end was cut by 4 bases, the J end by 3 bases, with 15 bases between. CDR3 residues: CASSPSGKGYTEAFF. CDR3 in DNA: TGTGCCAGCAGCCCTTCAGGGAAAGGTTACACTGAAGCTTTCTTT.

Here the CDR3 DNA reads TGCGCCAGCAGCTTGCAGGCGGGGGGGCTGGAGACCCAGTACTTC. As protein: CASSLQAGGLETQYF. This chain links TRBV5-1 with TRBJ2-5, with 9 bases aligning to TRBD2. Germline CDR1 SGHRS, CDR2 YFSETQ. With V trimmed by 1 base and J by 5 bases, 6 bases remained unmatched. The CDR3 sequence is 15 residues long. Based on the CDR3 plus reference TRBV5-1 and TRBJ2-5, the full variable domain is KAGVTQTPRYLIKTRGQQVTLSCSPISGHRSVSWYQQTPGQGLQFLFEYFSETQRNKGNFPGRFSGRQFSNSRSEMNVSTLELGDSALYLCASSLQAGGLETQYFGPGTRLLVL.

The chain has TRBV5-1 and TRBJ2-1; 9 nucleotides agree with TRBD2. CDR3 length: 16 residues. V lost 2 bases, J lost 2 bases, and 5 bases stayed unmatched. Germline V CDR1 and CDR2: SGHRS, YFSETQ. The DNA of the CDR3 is TGCGCCAGCAGCTTAGGCGGGGGGGCCCCCTACAATGAGCAGTTCTTC. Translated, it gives CASSLGGGAPYNEQFF.

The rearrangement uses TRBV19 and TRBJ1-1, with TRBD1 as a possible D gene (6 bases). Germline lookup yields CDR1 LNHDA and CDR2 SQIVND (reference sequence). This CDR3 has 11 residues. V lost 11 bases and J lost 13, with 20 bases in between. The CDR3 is CAGSHRVWGFF. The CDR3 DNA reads TGTGCCGGATCCCACAGGGTCTGGGGTTTCTTT.

CDR3 amino acids: CASSLGRITDTQYF. As DNA, the CDR3 is TGTGCCAGCAGCTTAGGCAGAATCACAGATACGCAGTATTTT. The chain recombines TRBV13 with TRBJ2-3; D not certain. Germline CDR1 is PRHDT and CDR2 is FYEKMQ (reference sequence). The CDR3 sequence is 14 residues long. V shed 0 bases and J shed 2 bases, with 6 bases lying between them.

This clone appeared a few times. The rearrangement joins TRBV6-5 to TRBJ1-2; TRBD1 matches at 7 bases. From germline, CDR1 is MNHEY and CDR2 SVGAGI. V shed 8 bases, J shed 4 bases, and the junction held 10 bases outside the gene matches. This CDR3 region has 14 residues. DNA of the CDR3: TGTGCCAGCCGGGGCAAGGGGGCGTTCTATGGCTACACCTTC. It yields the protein CASRGKGAFYGYTF.

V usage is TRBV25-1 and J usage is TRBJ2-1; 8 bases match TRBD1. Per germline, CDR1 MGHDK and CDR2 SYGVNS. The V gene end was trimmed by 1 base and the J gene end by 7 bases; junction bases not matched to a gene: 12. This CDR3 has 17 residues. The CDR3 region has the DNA TGTGCCAGCAGTGAATCAGAACGGCCAGGGGGCTGGAATGAGCAGTTCTTC. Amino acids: CASSESERPGGWNEQFF. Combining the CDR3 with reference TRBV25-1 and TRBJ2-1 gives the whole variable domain EADIYQTPRYLVIGTGKKITLECSQTMGHDKMYWYQQDPGMELHLIHYSYGVNSTEKGDLSSESTVSRIRTEHFPLTLESARPSHTSQYLCASSESERPGGWNEQFFGPGTRLTVL.